The clone carrying this TCR beta chain was recorded many times. CDR1 is DFQATT, CDR2 SNEGSKA, per germline (reference sequence). Trimming took off 5 bases at V and 4 bases at J, with 11 bases between the two ends. This CDR3 comprises 13 residues. The sample comes from a study of T cells in Graves' hyperthyroidism and ophthalmopathy. Using RNA transcripts as the source, TCR beta CDR3 regions were amplified. Carried out on the TCR CDR3, a first-round RT-PCR used the HTBI primer set. MiXCR, run by TCRdb on the multiplex PCR reads, gives a single entry per CDR3 protein. The table lists around 700,000 distinct CDR3 sequences, under 45% of them singletons. Newly diagnosed hyperthyroidism patients aged 18 to 65 years had disease lasting under 2 months.

Sequences were obtained from blood. The V and J genes are TRBV20-1 and TRBJ1-4; D may be TRBD1 (6 bases). The receptor's source is a woman aged 35 to 49 with Graves' hyperthyroidism. In DNA, the CDR3 is TGCAGTGCTGTAAACAGGGTTAATGAAAAACTGTTTTTT. Its protein product is CSAVNRVNEKLFF.